This TCR beta chain was documented in a study of cytomegalovirus exposure and HLA in healthy donors. About this clone itself: The antigen is undetermined.

The primer mix had 60 Vbeta and 13 Jbeta primers. The table came from immunoSEQ multiplex PCR; TCRdb's copy has only in-frame clones and leaves some out. The sample includes roughly 200,000 clones, less than 90% of them seen just once. Study-level findings and limits: As immune exposure information, only CMV serostatus was available.

The CDR3 has 14 residues. The V gene lost 4 bases and the J gene lost 0 bases, with 8 bases spanning the gap. The germline gives CDR1 MGHDK, CDR2 SYGVNS. This TCR derives from a woman aged 30 to 39 in good health and CMV-seronegative. The chain links TRBV25-1 to TRBJ2-3; D is unclear. Sequenced input: PBMCs. DNA of the CDR3: TGTGCCAGCAGTGCCGGGTGGAGCACAGATACGCAGTATTTT. It yields the protein CASSAGWSTDTQYF. Full variable domain (remainder filled in from reference TRBV25-1 and TRBJ2-3): EADIYQTPRYLVIGTGKKITLECSQTMGHDKMYWYQQDPGMELHLIHYSYGVNSTEKGDLSSESTVSRIRTEHFPLTLESARPSHTSQYLCASSAGWSTDTQYFGPGTRLTVL.